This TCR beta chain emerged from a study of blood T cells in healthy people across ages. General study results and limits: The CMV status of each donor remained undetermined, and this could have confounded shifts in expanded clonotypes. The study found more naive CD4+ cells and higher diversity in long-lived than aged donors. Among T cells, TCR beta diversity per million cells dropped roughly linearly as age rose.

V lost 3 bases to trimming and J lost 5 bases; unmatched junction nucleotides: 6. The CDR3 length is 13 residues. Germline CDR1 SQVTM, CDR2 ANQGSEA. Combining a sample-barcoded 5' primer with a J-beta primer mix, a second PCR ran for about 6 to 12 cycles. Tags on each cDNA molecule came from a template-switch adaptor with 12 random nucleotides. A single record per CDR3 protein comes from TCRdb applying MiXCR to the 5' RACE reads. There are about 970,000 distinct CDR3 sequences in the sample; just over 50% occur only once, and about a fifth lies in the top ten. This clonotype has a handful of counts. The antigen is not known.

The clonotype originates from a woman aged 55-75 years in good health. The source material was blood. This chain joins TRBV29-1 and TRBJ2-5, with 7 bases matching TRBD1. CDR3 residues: CSVESGGRETQYF. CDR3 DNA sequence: TGCAGCGTTGAGTCAGGGGGACGGGAGACCCAGTACTTC.